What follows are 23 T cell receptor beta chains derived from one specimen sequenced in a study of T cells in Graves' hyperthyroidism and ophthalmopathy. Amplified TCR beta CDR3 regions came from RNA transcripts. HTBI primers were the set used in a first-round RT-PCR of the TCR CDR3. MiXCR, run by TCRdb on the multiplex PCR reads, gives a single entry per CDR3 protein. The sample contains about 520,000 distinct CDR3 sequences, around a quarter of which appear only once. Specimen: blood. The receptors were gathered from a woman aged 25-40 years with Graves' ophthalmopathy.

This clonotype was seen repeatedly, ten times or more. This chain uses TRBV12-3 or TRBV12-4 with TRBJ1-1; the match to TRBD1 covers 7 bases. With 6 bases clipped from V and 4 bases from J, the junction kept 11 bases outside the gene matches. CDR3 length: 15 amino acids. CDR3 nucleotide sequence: TGTGCCAGCAGCCAAACACAGGGGCGAGGCACTGAAGCTTTCTTT. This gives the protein CASSQTQGRGTEAFF.

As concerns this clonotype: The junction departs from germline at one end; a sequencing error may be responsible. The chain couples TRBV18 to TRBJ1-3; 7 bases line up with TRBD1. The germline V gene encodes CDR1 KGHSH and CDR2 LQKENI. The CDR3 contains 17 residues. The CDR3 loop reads CASSSKTGMYSGNTVYF. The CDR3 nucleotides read TGTGCCAGCTCGTCGAAGACAGGGATGTACTCTGGAAACACCGTATATTTT.

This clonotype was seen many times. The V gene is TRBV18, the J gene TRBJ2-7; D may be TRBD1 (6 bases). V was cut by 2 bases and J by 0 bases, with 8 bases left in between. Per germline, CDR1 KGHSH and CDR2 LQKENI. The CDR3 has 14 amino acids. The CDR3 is CASSPGTTSYEQYF. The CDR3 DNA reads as TGTGCCAGCTCACCAGGGACAACCTCCTACGAGCAGTACTTC.

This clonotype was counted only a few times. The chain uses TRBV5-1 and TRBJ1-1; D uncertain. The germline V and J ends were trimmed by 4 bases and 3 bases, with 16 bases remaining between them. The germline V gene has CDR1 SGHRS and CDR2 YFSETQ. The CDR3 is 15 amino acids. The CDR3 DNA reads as TGCGCCAGCAGCCCGGACGGCTTGTGGGACACTGAAGCTTTCTTT. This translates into CASSPDGLWDTEAFF. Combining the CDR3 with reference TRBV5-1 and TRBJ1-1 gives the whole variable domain KAGVTQTPRYLIKTRGQQVTLSCSPISGHRSVSWYQQTPGQGLQFLFEYFSETQRNKGNFPGRFSGRQFSNSRSEMNVSTLELGDSALYLCASSPDGLWDTEAFFGQGTRLTVV.

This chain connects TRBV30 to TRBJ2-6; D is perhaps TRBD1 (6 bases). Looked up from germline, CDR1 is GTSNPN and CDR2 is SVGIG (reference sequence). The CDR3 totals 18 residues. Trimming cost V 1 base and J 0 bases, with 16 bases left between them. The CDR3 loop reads CAWSEGRGDPSGANVLTF. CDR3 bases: TGTGCCTGGAGTGAGGGCAGGGGAGACCCCTCTGGGGCCAACGTCCTGACTTTC. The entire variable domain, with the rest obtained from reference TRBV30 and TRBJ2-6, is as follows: SQTIHQWPATLVQPVGSPLSLECTVEGTSNPNLYWYRQAAGRGLQLLFYSVGIGQISSEVPQNLSASRPQDRQFILSSKKLLLSDSGFYLCAWSEGRGDPSGANVLTFGAGSRLTVL.

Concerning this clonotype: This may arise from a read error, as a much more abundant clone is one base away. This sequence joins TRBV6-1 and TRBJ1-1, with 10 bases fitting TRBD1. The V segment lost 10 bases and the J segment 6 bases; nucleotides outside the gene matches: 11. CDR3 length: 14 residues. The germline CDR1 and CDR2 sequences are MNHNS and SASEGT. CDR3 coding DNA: TGTGCCATCAGACCCGGGACAGGGGACTCTGAAGCTTTCTTT. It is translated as CAIRPGTGDSEAFF.

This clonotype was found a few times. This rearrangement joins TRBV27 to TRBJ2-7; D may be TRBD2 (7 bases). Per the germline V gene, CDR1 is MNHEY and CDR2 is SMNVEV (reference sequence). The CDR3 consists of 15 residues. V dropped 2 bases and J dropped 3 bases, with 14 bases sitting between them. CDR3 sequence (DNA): TGTGCCAGCAGTTTAATCAGGGGCGGGAGCTACGAGCAGTACTTC. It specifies CASSLIRGGSYEQYF.

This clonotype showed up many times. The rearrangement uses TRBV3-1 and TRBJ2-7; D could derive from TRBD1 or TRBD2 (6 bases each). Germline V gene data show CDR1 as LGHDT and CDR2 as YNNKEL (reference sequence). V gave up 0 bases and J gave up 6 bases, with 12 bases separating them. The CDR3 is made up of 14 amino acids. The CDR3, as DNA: TGTGCCAGCAGCCAAGATTGGGGGGCGAGCGAGCAGTACTTC. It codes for CASSQDWGASEQYF.

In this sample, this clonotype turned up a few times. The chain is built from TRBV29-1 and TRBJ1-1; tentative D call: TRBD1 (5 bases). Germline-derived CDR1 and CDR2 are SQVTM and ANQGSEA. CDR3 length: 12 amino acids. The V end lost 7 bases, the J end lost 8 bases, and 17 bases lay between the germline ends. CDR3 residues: CSAVSGSGEAFF. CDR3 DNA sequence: TGCAGCGCCGTCTCGGGGTCAGGGGAAGCTTTCTTT.

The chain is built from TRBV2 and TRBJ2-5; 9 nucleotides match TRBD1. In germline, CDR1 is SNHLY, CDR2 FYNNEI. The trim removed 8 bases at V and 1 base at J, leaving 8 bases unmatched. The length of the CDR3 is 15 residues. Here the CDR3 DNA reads TGTGCCAGCCTTCGGACAGGGGCGACCCAAGAGACCCAGTACTTC. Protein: CASLRTGATQETQYF.

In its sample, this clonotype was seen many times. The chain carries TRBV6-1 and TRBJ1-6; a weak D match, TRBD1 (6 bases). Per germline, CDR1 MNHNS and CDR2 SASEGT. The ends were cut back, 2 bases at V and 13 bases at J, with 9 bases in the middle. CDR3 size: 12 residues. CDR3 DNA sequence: TGTGCCAGCAGTGAATGGGGGGGCCCCCTCCACTTT. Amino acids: CASSEWGGPLHF.

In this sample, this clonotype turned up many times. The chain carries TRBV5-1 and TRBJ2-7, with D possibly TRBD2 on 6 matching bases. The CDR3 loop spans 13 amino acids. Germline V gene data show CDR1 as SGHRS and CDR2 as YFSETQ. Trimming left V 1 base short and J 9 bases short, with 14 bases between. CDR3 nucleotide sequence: TGCGCCAGCAGCTTGACGGGGGAGGAAATGCAGTACTTC. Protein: CASSLTGEEMQYF.

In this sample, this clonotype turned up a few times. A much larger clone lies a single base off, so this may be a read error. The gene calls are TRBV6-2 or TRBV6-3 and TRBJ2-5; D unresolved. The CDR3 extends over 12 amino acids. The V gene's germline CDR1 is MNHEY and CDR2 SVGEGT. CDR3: CASSYRQETKYF. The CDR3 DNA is TGTGCCAGCAGTTACCGCCAAGAGACCAAGTACTTC.

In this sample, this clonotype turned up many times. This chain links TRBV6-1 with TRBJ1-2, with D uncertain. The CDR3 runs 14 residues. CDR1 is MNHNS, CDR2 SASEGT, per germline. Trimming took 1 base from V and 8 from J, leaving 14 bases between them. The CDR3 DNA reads TGTGCCAGCAGTGAAGGCGCCGGAGGTATAGGCTACACCTTC. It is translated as CASSEGAGGIGYTF.

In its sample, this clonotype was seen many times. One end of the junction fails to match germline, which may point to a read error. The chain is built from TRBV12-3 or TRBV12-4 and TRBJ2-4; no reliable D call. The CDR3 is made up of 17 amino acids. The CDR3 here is CASSFLRGPTAKNIKYF. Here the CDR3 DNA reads TGTGCCAGCAGTTTCCTTCGCGGACCCACGGCCAAAAACATTAAGTACTTC.

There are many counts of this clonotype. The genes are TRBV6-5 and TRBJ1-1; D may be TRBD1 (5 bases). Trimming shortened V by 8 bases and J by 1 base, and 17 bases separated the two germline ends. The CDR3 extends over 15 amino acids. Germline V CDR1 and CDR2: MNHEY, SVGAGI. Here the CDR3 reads CASRRPGRPNTEAFF. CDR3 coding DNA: TGTGCCAGCCGACGACCGGGACGTCCGAACACTGAAGCTTTCTTT.

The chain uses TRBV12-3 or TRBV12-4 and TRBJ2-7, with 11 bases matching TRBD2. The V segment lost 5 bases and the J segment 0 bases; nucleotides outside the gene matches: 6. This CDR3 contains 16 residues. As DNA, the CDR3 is TGTGCCAGCAGTAAGGGACTAGCGGTCAACTCCTACGAGCAGTACTTC. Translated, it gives CASSKGLAVNSYEQYF.

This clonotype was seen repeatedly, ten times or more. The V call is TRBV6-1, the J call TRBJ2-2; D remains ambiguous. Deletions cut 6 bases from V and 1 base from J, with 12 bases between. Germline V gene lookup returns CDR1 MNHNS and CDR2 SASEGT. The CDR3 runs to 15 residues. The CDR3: CASSQATMNTGELFF. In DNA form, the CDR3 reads TGTGCCAGCAGCCAGGCCACCATGAACACCGGGGAGCTGTTTTTT.

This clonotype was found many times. The CDR3 sequence is CASSSQWGGQPQHF. CDR3 nucleotide sequence: TGTGCCAGTAGTTCCCAGTGGGGGGGTCAGCCCCAGCATTTT. V usage is TRBV19 and J usage is TRBJ1-5; D possibly corresponds to TRBD1 (5 bases). Trimming removed 5 bases from V and 6 bases from J, with 14 bases in between. Germline V gives CDR1 LNHDA, CDR2 SQIVND (reference sequence). This CDR3 has 14 amino acids.

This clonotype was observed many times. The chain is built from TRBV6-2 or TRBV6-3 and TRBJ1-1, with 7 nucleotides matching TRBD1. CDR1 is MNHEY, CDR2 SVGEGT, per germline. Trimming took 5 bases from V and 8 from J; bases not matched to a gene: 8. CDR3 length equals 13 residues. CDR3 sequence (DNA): TGTGCCAGCAGTCTGAGGTGGACAGGCGAAGCTTTCTTT. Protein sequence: CASSLRWTGEAFF.

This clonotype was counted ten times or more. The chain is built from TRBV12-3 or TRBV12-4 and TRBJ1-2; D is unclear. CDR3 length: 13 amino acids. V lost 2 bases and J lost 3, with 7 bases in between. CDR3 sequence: CASSLQADYGYTF. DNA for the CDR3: TGTGCCAGCAGTTTACAGGCAGACTATGGCTACACCTTC.

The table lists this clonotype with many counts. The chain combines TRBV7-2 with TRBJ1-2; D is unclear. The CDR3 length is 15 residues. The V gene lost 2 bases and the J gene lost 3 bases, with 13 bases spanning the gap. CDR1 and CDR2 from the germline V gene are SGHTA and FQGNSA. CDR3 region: CASSLMVLPDYGYTF. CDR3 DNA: TGTGCCAGCAGCTTAATGGTGCTGCCAGACTATGGCTACACCTTC.

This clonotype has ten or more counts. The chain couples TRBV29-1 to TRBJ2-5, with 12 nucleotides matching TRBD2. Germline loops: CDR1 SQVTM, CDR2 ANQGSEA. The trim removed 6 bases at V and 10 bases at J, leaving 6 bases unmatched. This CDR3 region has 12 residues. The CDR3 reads CSVERLAGDQYF. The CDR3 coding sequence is TGCAGCGTCGAGAGACTAGCGGGGGACCAGTACTTC.